These 9 T cell receptor beta chains came from one sample sequenced in a study of cytomegalovirus exposure and HLA in healthy donors. Vbeta (60) and Jbeta (13) primers were used in the PCR. The method was immunoSEQ multiplex PCR; TCRdb's version includes in-frame clones alone and lacks a portion of them. The sample yields some 120,000 clones, approximately 80% seen once. Specimen: PBMCs. These receptor sequences come from a man aged 50 to 59 in good health and CMV-seronegative.

The chain employs TRBV11-2 and TRBJ2-5, with 10 bases identical to TRBD1. J lost 5 bases, V lost 5 bases, and 8 bases had no gene match. In germline, CDR1 is SGHAT, CDR2 FQNNGV. CDR3 size: 15 residues. Written as DNA, the CDR3 is TGTGCCAGCAGCCGCCCGACAGGGGGCGCGGAGACCCAGTACTTC. This encodes CASSRPTGGAETQYF.

This chain uses TRBV6-6 with TRBJ1-2, with D unclear. Trimming shortened V by 2 bases and J by 4 bases, and 17 bases separated the two germline ends. From germline, CDR1 is MNHNY and CDR2 SVGAGI (reference sequence). The CDR3 runs to 16 residues. The CDR3 DNA follows: TGTGCCAGCAGTTACCCAAGAGGGTCACAACCCTATGGCTACACCTTC. Translated, it gives CASSYPRGSQPYGYTF.

The DNA of the CDR3 is TGTGCCAGCAGTGACCCCAGGAGGGCGCTAGCACCCTCCTACGAGCAGTACTTC. Encoded protein: CASSDPRRALAPSYEQYF. The chain joins TRBV6-4 to TRBJ2-7, with a tentative D call TRBD2 (6 bases). The V and J ends lost 2 bases and 0 bases respectively, with 20 bases between them. In germline, CDR1 is MRHNA, CDR2 SNTAGT. This CDR3 is built from 18 residues.

J is TRBJ2-5 and V is TRBV5-4, with D tentatively TRBD1 (6 bases). The germline CDR1 and CDR2 sequences are SGHNT and YYREEE (reference sequence). Trimming removed 0 bases at V and 2 bases at J, with 11 bases between. The CDR3 is 15 amino acids. This chain's CDR3 is CASSLGAGDQETQYF. CDR3 DNA sequence: TGTGCCAGCAGCTTGGGGGCAGGGGATCAAGAGACCCAGTACTTC.

In its sample, this clone was seen a few times. The chain carries TRBV7-8 and TRBJ1-1; TRBD1 is a possible D gene (5 bases). The V end was cut by 7 bases, the J end by 9 bases, with 15 bases between. The V gene's germline CDR1 is SGHVS and CDR2 FQNEAQ. CDR3 length equals 12 residues. The CDR3 loop is CASTPGGPKAFF. As DNA, the CDR3 is TGTGCCAGCACACCCGGGGGACCTAAAGCTTTCTTT.

V usage is TRBV6-1 and J usage is TRBJ1-1; D call uncertain. V dropped 10 bases and J dropped 5 bases, with 17 bases sitting between them. The CDR3 consists of 13 residues. CDR1 MNHNS and CDR2 SASEGT come from the germline V gene. For the CDR3, the DNA is TGTGCCACCTCCACGAGGGTCGTAACTGAAGCTTTCTTT. Translation gives CATSTRVVTEAFF.

The chain combines TRBV7-9 with TRBJ2-5; 8 bases are a match to TRBD1. V dropped 5 bases and J dropped 5; count of bases not matched to a gene: 4. The germline V gene has CDR1 SEHNR and CDR2 FQNEAQ (reference sequence). The CDR3 runs 13 residues. The CDR3 DNA sequence: TGTGCCAGCAGCCGCACAGGGGGGGAGACCCAGTACTTC. This translates into CASSRTGGETQYF.

The table lists this clone with a count of one. This chain joins TRBV7-2 and TRBJ2-7; D is possibly TRBD1 (6 bases). Trimming stripped 3 bases from V and 2 bases from J, with 8 bases between. CDR1 SGHTA and CDR2 FQGNSA come from the germline V gene. The CDR3 loop spans 13 amino acids. The CDR3 DNA is TGTGCCAGCAGCTTGGGACATACCTACGAGCAGTACTTC. It translates to CASSLGHTYEQYF. Combining the CDR3 with reference TRBV7-2 and TRBJ2-7 gives the whole variable domain GAGVSQSPSNKVTEKGKDVELRCDPISGHTALYWYRQSLGQGLEFLIYFQGNSAPDKSGLPSDRFSAERTGGSVSTLTIQRTQQEDSAVYLCASSLGHTYEQYFGPGTRLTVT.

This chain connects TRBV30 to TRBJ1-2, with D perhaps matching TRBD1 (6 bases). This CDR3 spans 19 amino acids. The ends were cut back, 2 bases at V and 4 bases at J, with 29 bases in the middle. CDR1 and CDR2 (germline): GTSNPN, SVGIG (reference sequence). The CDR3 region is CAWSRFPPKGQRTGYGYTF. CDR3 nucleotides: TGTGCCTGGAGTCGGTTCCCCCCTAAGGGACAACGCACCGGCTATGGCTACACCTTC.